This TCR beta chain comes out of a study of cytomegalovirus exposure and HLA in healthy donors. General study findings and limits: The study designated around 150 TCR beta chains cytomegalovirus-associated. The authors later found TCR association rates varying by HLA locus, with DRB1 most and HLA-C fewest. Reportedly, HLA-A and HLA-B alleles of most subjects were accurately predicted from TCR beta. Fewer N-insertions (relative to the approximately 700-donor mean) were reportedly seen in an Asian-associated ancestry cluster in a later analysis.

For this clone: The antigen is undetermined.

PCR amplification relied on 60 Vbeta primers (plus 13 Jbeta primers). The assay was immunoSEQ multiplex PCR, and TCRdb's table has in-frame clones only and misses some. The data show 84,000 or so clones, 65% to 80% seen once. Germline V gene lookup returns CDR1 MNHEY and CDR2 SVGAGI. V shed 0 bases, J shed 4 bases, and the junction held 8 bases outside the gene matches. CDR3 length: 16 residues. V is TRBV6-5 and J is TRBJ1-1, with 7 positions matching TRBD1. This TCR derives from a man aged 25-45 years in good health and CMV-seronegative. Sequencing was carried out using PBMCs. CDR3 coding DNA: TGTGCCAGCAGTTACTCGGGTATGACAGGGACCACTGAAGCTTTCTTT. This encodes CASSYSGMTGTTEAFF.